The 10 T cell receptor beta chains listed next were all sequenced from one sample in a study of Ad26.COV2.S vaccination and SARS-CoV-2 variants. Treatment reported: 19 received Ad26.COV2.S at low or high dose, single or two shots; about 5 received placebo; per-sample allocation not given. Day 63 after the first injection of vaccine or placebo was the sampling time. The data were produced by immunoSEQ multiplex PCR, yet TCRdb's version contains in-frame clones alone and is incomplete. The sample shows around 300,000 clones, 75% to 90% of them seen only once. The sample in question was peripheral blood, obtained in a trial of Ad26.COV2.S vaccine versus placebo. These receptors came from a person aged 18-60 years who received the Ad26.COV2.S COVID-19 vaccine or a placebo.

The chain employs TRBV10-3 and TRBJ2-2, with 8 bases fitting TRBD2. The CDR3 has 21 amino acids. Trimming cost V 3 bases and J 0 bases; bases outside gene matches: 18. The germline gives CDR1 ENHRY, CDR2 SYGVKD. Here the CDR3 DNA reads TGTGCCATCAGTGATGATGAGGCGGGGGGACCCCAGGGGCCGAACACCGGGGAGCTGTTTTTT. It codes for CAISDDEAGGPQGPNTGELFF.

The rearrangement uses TRBV27 and TRBJ2-3, with D maybe TRBD1 (6 bases). The CDR3 spans 17 residues. V lost 7 bases to trimming and J lost 4 bases, with 24 bases between them. Germline V gene lookup returns CDR1 MNHEY and CDR2 SMNVEV (reference sequence). The CDR3 DNA follows: TGTGCCAGCACCTTTTCAGGGGTAACCAGGGGAGCAGATACGCAGTATTTT. Translated, it gives CASTFSGVTRGADTQYF.

CDR3 nucleotide sequence: TGTGCCAGCAGTCGGACAGCAGCCTATGGCTACACCTTC. This gives the protein CASSRTAAYGYTF. The rearrangement joins TRBV12-3 or TRBV12-4 to TRBJ1-2, with a tentative D call TRBD1 (6 bases). The CDR3 sequence is 13 residues long. V was cut by 5 bases and J by 4 bases, with 11 bases left in between.

Details on this clone: A junction end diverges from the germline sequence, so it may reflect a read error. The chain uses TRBV9 and TRBJ2-6; D is ambiguous. The V gene's germline CDR1 is SGDLS and CDR2 YYNGEE. The CDR3 spans 13 residues. For the CDR3, the DNA is TGTGCCAGCGGCGTGCCCGGGGCCAACGTCCTGACTTTC. Its translation is CASGVPGANVLTF.

This chain connects TRBV7-2 to TRBJ2-7, with TRBD1 matching 9 bases. This CDR3 comprises 14 residues. V lost 4 bases to trimming and J lost 5 bases; unmatched junction nucleotides: 6. Germline CDR1 reads SGHTA; CDR2 reads FQGNSA. The CDR3, as DNA: TGTGCCAGCAGCTATGGACAGGGGTTTCACGAGCAGTACTTC. Its translation: CASSYGQGFHEQYF.

The CDR3, as DNA: TGTGCCAGCAGTTTATTTGGGACAGGGTCCTACGAGCAGTACTTC. Protein product: CASSLFGTGSYEQYF. The chain has TRBV27 and TRBJ2-7; 9 bases agree with TRBD1. V trimming: 1 base; J trimming: 1 base; junction bases outside the gene matches: 2. CDR3 length: 15 amino acids. CDR1 is MNHEY and CDR2 is SMNVEV in the germline V gene (reference sequence).

The chain uses TRBV28 and TRBJ2-5, with a tentative D call TRBD1 (5 bases). CDR1 is MDHEN and CDR2 is SYDVKM in the germline V gene. The CDR3 covers 14 residues. The V gene lost 3 bases and the J gene lost 2 bases, with 10 bases spanning the gap. The chain's CDR3 is CASSFSTGQETQYF. DNA of the CDR3: TGTGCCAGCAGTTTTAGTACAGGTCAAGAGACCCAGTACTTC.

This clone was observed a few times. The rearrangement uses TRBV7-2 and TRBJ2-7; D is unresolved. V was pared by 6 bases and J by 5 bases, with 20 bases between. Germline values: CDR1 SGHTA, CDR2 FQGNSA. CDR3 length: 15 amino acids. The CDR3 protein is CASRYRDYWANEQYF. The CDR3 nucleotides are TGTGCCAGCAGATACAGAGATTACTGGGCGAACGAGCAGTACTTC.

The chain is built from TRBV11-2 and TRBJ2-3; D ambiguous. This CDR3 has 13 amino acids. Trimming stripped 1 base from V and 2 bases from J, with 4 bases between. CDR1 and CDR2 (germline): SGHAT, FQNNGV. The CDR3 DNA follows: TGTGCCAGCAGCTTAGGGACCACAGATACGCAGTATTTT. Protein sequence: CASSLGTTDTQYF.

The rearrangement uses TRBV4-1 and TRBJ2-7, with TRBD2 identical over 14 bases. This CDR3 contains 13 residues. The V gene's germline CDR1 is MGHRA and CDR2 YSYEKL. Losses at the gene ends were 5 bases for V and 6 bases for J; bases not matched to a gene: 0. The CDR3 spells CASSGLAGGEQYF. The CDR3 coding sequence is TGCGCCAGCAGCGGACTAGCGGGGGGCGAGCAGTACTTC.